This TCR beta chain is from a study of CD8 T cells in ankylosing spondylitis. Findings of the study overall: The study identified a TCR beta motif of seven or eight highly homologous variants that appeared characteristic of ankylosing spondylitis blood. Clones linked to disease were reported to show significant enrichment in matched ankylosing spondylitis synovial fluid.

Turning to this clonotype: Its antigen is currently unknown.

Between the trimmed V and J ends, which lost 7 bases and 7 bases, there was a span of 17 bases. This CDR3 spans 14 amino acids. The germline CDR1 and CDR2 sequences are SGHRS and YFSETQ. It was by quantitative 5'-RACE with molecular barcodes that TCR beta libraries were made. In TCRdb, the 5' RACE reads were re-called with MiXCR into one record per CDR3 protein. The sample shows fewer than 250,000 distinct CDR3 sequences, approximately 10% of them seen only once. Sequencing used blood, either unsorted or a sorted T cell fraction (not recorded which). The source of this sequence is a male donor with ankylosing spondylitis or in good health (not recorded which). This chain joins TRBV5-1 and TRBJ2-2, with TRBD2 as a possible D gene (5 bases). CDR3 nucleotides: TGCGCCAGCGAAGGAGGTGGCGTTGGCGGGGAGCTGTTTTTT. Its protein product is CASEGGGVGGELFF.